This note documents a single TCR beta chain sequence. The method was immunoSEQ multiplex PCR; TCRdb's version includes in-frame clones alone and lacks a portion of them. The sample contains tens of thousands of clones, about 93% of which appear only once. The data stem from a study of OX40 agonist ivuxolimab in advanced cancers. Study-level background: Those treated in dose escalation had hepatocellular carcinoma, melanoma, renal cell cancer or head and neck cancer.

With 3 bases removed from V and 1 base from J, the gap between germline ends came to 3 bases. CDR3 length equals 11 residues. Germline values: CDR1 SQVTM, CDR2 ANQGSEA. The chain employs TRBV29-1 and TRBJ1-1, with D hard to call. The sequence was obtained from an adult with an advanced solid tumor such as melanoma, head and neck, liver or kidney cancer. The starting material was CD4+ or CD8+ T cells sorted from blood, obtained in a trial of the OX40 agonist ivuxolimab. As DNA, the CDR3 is TGCAGCGTTGATTCGAACACTGAAGCTTTCTTT. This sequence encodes CSVDSNTEAFF. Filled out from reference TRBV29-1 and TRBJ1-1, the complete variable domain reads SAVISQKPSRDICQRGTSLTIQCQVDSQVTMMFWYRQQPGQSLTLIATANQGSEATYESGFVIDKFPISRPNLTFSTLTVSNMSPEDSSIYLCSVDSNTEAFFGQGTRLTVV.